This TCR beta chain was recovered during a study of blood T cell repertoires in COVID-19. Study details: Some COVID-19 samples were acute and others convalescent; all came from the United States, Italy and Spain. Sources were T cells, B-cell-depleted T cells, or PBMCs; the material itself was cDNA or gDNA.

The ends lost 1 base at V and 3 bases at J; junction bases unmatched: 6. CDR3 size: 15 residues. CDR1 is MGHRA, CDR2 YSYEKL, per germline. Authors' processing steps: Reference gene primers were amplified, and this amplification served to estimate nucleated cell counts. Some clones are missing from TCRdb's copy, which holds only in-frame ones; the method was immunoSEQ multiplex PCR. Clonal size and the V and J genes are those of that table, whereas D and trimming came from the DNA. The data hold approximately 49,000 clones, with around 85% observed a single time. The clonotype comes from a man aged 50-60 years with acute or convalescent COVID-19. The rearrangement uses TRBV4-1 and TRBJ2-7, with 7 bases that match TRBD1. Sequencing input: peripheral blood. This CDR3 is CASSQVAGGYYEQYF. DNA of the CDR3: TGCGCCAGCAGCCAAGTGGCAGGGGGATACTACGAGCAGTACTTC.